One and the same sample provided the 24 T cell receptor beta chains below, sequenced in a study of CD8 T cells in Susac syndrome. RNA, at about 0.5 to 1 ug, was reverse transcribed with random hexamers. TCRdb redid the calling of the immunoSEQ multiplex PCR reads with MiXCR, one entry per CDR3 protein. The table shows around 130,000 distinct CDR3 sequences, with roughly 76% occurring only once. Specimen: CD8+ T cells from PBMCs. The receptors were gathered from a human donor with multiple sclerosis.

The chain couples TRBV5-1 to TRBJ2-1; D unclear. The germline gives CDR1 SGHRS, CDR2 YFSETQ. The CDR3 contains 13 residues. V was trimmed by 3 bases and J by 6 bases, leaving 10 bases between them. CDR3 DNA: TGCGCCAGCAGCTCCTTGTGGGGCAATGAGCAGTTCTTC. The encoded protein is CASSSLWGNEQFF.

This clonotype was seen once. CDR3: CAGTLAGGSGELFF. CDR3 DNA sequence: TGTGCCGGCACGCTAGCGGGAGGTTCCGGGGAGCTGTTTTTT. The chain uses TRBV11-2 and TRBJ2-2, with 11 bases lining up with TRBD2. The CDR3 loop spans 14 amino acids. CDR1 SGHAT and CDR2 FQNNGV come from the germline V gene. The ends lost 11 bases at V and 6 bases at J; junction bases unmatched: 8.

CDR3 nucleotides: TGCGCCACCAAGAGAACGACAGGGGATGCCGGGGAGCTGTTTTTT. This gives the protein CATKRTTGDAGELFF. The chain carries TRBV4-1 and TRBJ2-2; 8 nucleotides agree with TRBD1. The CDR3 sequence is 15 residues long. The V gene's germline CDR1 is MGHRA and CDR2 YSYEKL. Losses at the gene ends were 10 bases for V and 6 bases for J; bases not matched to a gene: 13.

The V and J genes are TRBV19 and TRBJ2-3; 10 bases are a match to TRBD1. Unmatched junction bases numbered 4, after V lost 5 bases and J lost 5 bases. The CDR3 is made up of 14 amino acids. The V gene's germline CDR1 is LNHDA and CDR2 SQIVND (reference sequence). The CDR3 is CASSYGQGGDTQYF. As DNA, the CDR3 is TGTGCCAGTAGTTATGGACAGGGGGGAGATACGCAGTATTTT. The variable domain in full, completed from reference TRBV19 and TRBJ2-3, reads DGGITQSPKYLFRKEGQNVTLSCEQNLNHDAMYWYRQDPGQGLRLIYYSQIVNDFQKGDIAEGYSVSREKKESFPLTVTSAQKNPTAFYLCASSYGQGGDTQYFGPGTRLTVL.

This clonotype was picked up a small number of times. The chain uses TRBV19 and TRBJ2-7, with 8 bases fitting TRBD2. This CDR3 region has 13 residues. Germline loops: CDR1 LNHDA, CDR2 SQIVND (reference sequence). V dropped 6 bases and J dropped 6; count of bases not matched to a gene: 7. CDR3: CASRASGLSEQYV. For the CDR3, the DNA is TGTGCCAGTAGGGCTAGCGGGCTGAGCGAGCAGTACGTC.

The count of this clonotype is one. The chain is built from TRBV28 and TRBJ1-2; D not certain. Trimming left V 2 bases short and J 5 bases short, with 15 bases between. The CDR3 covers 15 residues. CDR1 MDHEN and CDR2 SYDVKM come from the germline V gene. CDR3 sequence: CASSLRVVGRYGYTF. CDR3 coding DNA: TGTGCCAGCAGTTTAAGGGTGGTAGGGAGGTATGGCTACACCTTC.

The rearrangement joins TRBV5-6 to TRBJ2-1; possible D gene TRBD2, 6 bases. The CDR3 loop spans 13 amino acids. Per the germline V gene, CDR1 is SGHDT and CDR2 is YYEEEE. Trimming stripped 4 bases from V and 8 bases from J, with 13 bases between. This chain's CDR3 is CASSQGLGDEQFF. As DNA, the CDR3 is TGTGCCAGCAGCCAGGGACTGGGCGATGAGCAGTTCTTC.

In this sample, this clonotype turned up a few times. The genes are TRBV18 and TRBJ2-7; a weak D match, TRBD2 (5 bases). With 3 bases removed from V and 3 bases from J, the gap between germline ends came to 15 bases. Germline loops: CDR1 KGHSH, CDR2 LQKENI. The CDR3 runs to 15 residues. CDR3: CASSPVEGSSYEQYV. For the CDR3, the DNA is TGTGCCAGCTCACCTGTTGAAGGGAGTAGCTACGAGCAGTACGTC.

This clonotype was observed a few times. This chain links TRBV11-2 with TRBJ2-3, with unresolved D. CDR1 SGHAT and CDR2 FQNNGV come from the germline V gene. The CDR3 contains 16 residues. With 1 base removed from V and 3 bases from J, the gap between germline ends came to 14 bases. The CDR3 sequence is CASSLGYALGTDTQYF. Written as DNA, the CDR3 is TGTGCCAGCAGCTTAGGTTATGCATTGGGGACAGATACGCAGTATTTT.

J is TRBJ2-5 and V is TRBV20-1; D is perhaps TRBD1 or TRBD2 (5 bases each). Trimming took 2 bases from V and 5 from J, leaving 15 bases between them. The CDR3 is made up of 14 amino acids. The germline gives CDR1 DFQATT, CDR2 SNEGSKA (reference sequence). The CDR3 sequence: CSARSAGWGETQYF. The CDR3 bases are TGCAGTGCTAGATCTGCCGGGTGGGGGGAGACCCAGTACTTC.

CDR3 nucleotides: TGTGCCAGCAGTTCGGACAGGGGTAGGAACGAGCAGTACTTC. It encodes CASSSDRGRNEQYF. The chain links TRBV3-1 to TRBJ2-7; 9 bases line up with TRBD1. V shed 6 bases and J 5 bases; nucleotides not matched to a gene: 8. Germline-derived CDR1 and CDR2 are LGHDT and YNNKEL (reference sequence). This CDR3 is 14 amino acids long.

The rearrangement uses TRBV7-9 and TRBJ2-1, with 11 bases lining up with TRBD1. Germline CDR1 reads SEHNR; CDR2 reads FQNEAQ (reference sequence). Trimming cost V 4 bases and J 6 bases; bases outside gene matches: 5. The CDR3 has 15 amino acids. CDR3 region: CASSSRTGGPNEQFF. CDR3 DNA: TGTGCCAGCAGCTCCCGGACAGGGGGCCCCAATGAGCAGTTCTTC.

This chain links TRBV10-3 with TRBJ1-1, with 7 bases identical to TRBD1. CDR3 length equals 13 residues. Unmatched junction bases numbered 8, after V lost 8 bases and J lost 5 bases. Germline V gene sequence: CDR1 ENHRY, CDR2 SYGVKD. CDR3 DNA sequence: TGTGCCATCTACGAGGGGGCAGGGACTGAAGCTTTCTTT. It codes for CAIYEGAGTEAFF.

The V and J genes are TRBV6-6 and TRBJ2-7; D call uncertain. Germline V gene sequence: CDR1 MNHNY, CDR2 SVGAGI (reference sequence). V lost 1 base and J 4 bases, leaving 11 bases between the germline ends. The CDR3 runs 14 residues. CDR3 residues: CASSYYSDEYEQYV. The CDR3 DNA is TGTGCCAGCAGTTACTACTCGGACGAATACGAGCAGTACGTC.

This clonotype was found once. The chain uses TRBV12-5 and TRBJ2-5; a possible D gene is TRBD2 (6 bases). V lost 6 bases to trimming and J lost 5 bases, with 13 bases between them. This CDR3 is built from 13 residues. From germline, CDR1 is LGHNT and CDR2 FRNRAP. CDR3 sequence reads: CASGGPREETQYF. The DNA of the CDR3 is TGTGCTAGTGGGGGACCACGGGAGGAGACCCAGTACTTC.

This chain connects TRBV6-1 to TRBJ1-1, with D possibly being TRBD1 (5 bases). Germline V gene lookup returns CDR1 MNHNS and CDR2 SASEGT. The CDR3 sequence is 14 residues long. Trimming stripped 3 bases from V and 1 base from J, with 9 bases between. DNA for the CDR3: TGTGCCAGCAGTGACTGGGGGAGGAACACTGAAGCTTTCTTT. Amino acids: CASSDWGRNTEAFF.

Only a few counts were recorded for this clonotype. The chain combines TRBV6-2 or TRBV6-3 with TRBJ2-5, with D unresolved. Looked up from germline, CDR1 is MNHEY and CDR2 is SVGEGT. V was cut by 2 bases and J by 5 bases, with 9 bases left in between. The CDR3 is 13 amino acids. The CDR3 nucleotides read TGTGCCAGCAGTTACCGGGCCGGGGAGACCCAGTACTTC. This sequence encodes CASSYRAGETQYF.

This rearrangement joins TRBV5-1 to TRBJ1-5; no clear D gene. Germline V gene sequence: CDR1 SGHRS, CDR2 YFSETQ. The V end lost 0 bases, the J end lost 4 bases, and 11 bases lay between the germline ends. This CDR3 region has 15 residues. The CDR3, as DNA: TGCGCCAGCAGCTTGGAGGGCTTTTGGAATCAGCCCCAGCATTTT. Protein: CASSLEGFWNQPQHF.

V gene TRBV2 combines with J gene TRBJ2-3, with 7 bases identical to TRBD2. Germline V gene data show CDR1 as SNHLY and CDR2 as FYNNEI. V was pared by 6 bases and J by 1 base, with 7 bases of the junction left unmatched. The CDR3 extends over 15 amino acids. CDR3 sequence reads: CASSVAGRGTDTQYF. CDR3 nucleotides: TGTGCCAGCAGCGTCGCGGGGAGGGGCACAGATACGCAGTATTTT.

The CDR3, as DNA: TGTGCCAGCAGTGCCTCCGTGACTGTCCTATCTCGTGCGCAGTATTTT. Translated: CASSASVTVLSRAQYF. V and J are TRBV12-3 or TRBV12-4 and TRBJ2-3; D is unresolved. V gave up 5 bases and J gave up 10 bases, with 25 bases separating them. This CDR3 has 16 residues.

This clonotype was counted once. This chain links TRBV27 with TRBJ1-5; D is unclear. The CDR3 is 12 amino acids. CDR1 and CDR2 (germline): MNHEY, SMNVEV (reference sequence). Deletions cut 7 bases from V and 7 bases from J, with 11 bases between. The chain's CDR3 is CASTTLGQPQHF. The CDR3 region has the DNA TGTGCCAGCACTACCCTGGGCCAGCCCCAGCATTTT.

The V gene is TRBV19, the J gene TRBJ2-6; no clear D. V lost 7 bases, J lost 4 bases, and 8 bases lay in between. Germline-derived CDR1 and CDR2 are LNHDA and SQIVND (reference sequence). This CDR3 region has 13 residues. Here the CDR3 DNA reads TGTGCCAGTACCCTAGGGGGGGCCAACGTCCTGACTTTC. As protein: CASTLGGANVLTF.

The V call is TRBV10-2, the J call TRBJ1-1, with D perhaps matching TRBD1 (5 bases). Germline V CDR1 and CDR2: WSHSY, SAAADI. V was shortened by 7 bases and J by 0 bases, with 9 bases between the two germline ends. The CDR3 extends over 13 amino acids. The DNA of the CDR3 is TGCGCCAGCAACTCAGGGCTGAACACTGAAGCTTTCTTT. Translating it yields CASNSGLNTEAFF.

The chain is built from TRBV7-9 and TRBJ2-5; TRBD2 is a possible D gene (6 bases). Trimming cost V 4 bases and J 5 bases, with 20 bases left between them. CDR3 length equals 16 residues. Germline CDR1 and CDR2: SEHNR and FQNEAQ (reference sequence). The CDR3 nucleotides are TGTGCCAGCAGCTATATCACAGGAACCGGAGGGGAGACCCAGTACTTC. This gives the protein CASSYITGTGGETQYF.